This T cell receptor beta chain was sequenced in a study of neoadjuvant anti-PD-1 for oral cavity cancer. Study-level background: Non-progressing patients received a fourth nivolumab dose near day 43, then surgery on days 50-56.

TCRdb keeps only in-frame clones here, not all; method: immunoSEQ multiplex PCR. The sample includes approximately 35,000 clones, 85% to 90% of them seen just once. These newly diagnosed stage II-IVA oral cavity squamous cell carcinoma patients had no prior systemic or radiation treatment. Cohort: HPV-negative, locally advanced oral cavity squamous cell carcinoma patients. From germline, CDR1 is LNHNV and CDR2 YYDKDF (reference sequence). The CDR3 contains 13 residues. V trimming: 1 base; J trimming: 10 bases; junction bases outside the gene matches: 4. The sequencing used PBMCs, collected before nivolumab (anti-PD-1) treatment. The chain uses TRBV15 and TRBJ2-1; 7 nucleotides agree with TRBD2. The sequence was obtained from a person aged 35-79 years with oral cavity squamous cell carcinoma. CDR3 amino acids: CATSRGSGPEQFF. CDR3 bases: TGTGCCACCAGCAGAGGTAGCGGGCCGGAGCAGTTCTTC.